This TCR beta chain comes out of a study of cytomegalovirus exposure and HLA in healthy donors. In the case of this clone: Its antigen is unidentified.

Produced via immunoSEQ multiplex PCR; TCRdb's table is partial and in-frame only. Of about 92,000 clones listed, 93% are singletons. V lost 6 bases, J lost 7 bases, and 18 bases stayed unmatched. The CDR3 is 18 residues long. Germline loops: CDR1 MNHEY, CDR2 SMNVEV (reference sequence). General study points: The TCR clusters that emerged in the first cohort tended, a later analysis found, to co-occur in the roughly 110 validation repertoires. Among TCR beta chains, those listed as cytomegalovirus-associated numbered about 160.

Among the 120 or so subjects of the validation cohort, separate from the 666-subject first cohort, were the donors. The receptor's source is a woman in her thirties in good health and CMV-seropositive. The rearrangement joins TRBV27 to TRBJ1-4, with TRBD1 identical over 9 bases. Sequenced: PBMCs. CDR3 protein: CASSPIGGQGSFFEKLFF. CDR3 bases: TGTGCCAGCAGCCCAATTGGGGGACAGGGATCGTTTTTTGAAAAACTGTTTTTT.